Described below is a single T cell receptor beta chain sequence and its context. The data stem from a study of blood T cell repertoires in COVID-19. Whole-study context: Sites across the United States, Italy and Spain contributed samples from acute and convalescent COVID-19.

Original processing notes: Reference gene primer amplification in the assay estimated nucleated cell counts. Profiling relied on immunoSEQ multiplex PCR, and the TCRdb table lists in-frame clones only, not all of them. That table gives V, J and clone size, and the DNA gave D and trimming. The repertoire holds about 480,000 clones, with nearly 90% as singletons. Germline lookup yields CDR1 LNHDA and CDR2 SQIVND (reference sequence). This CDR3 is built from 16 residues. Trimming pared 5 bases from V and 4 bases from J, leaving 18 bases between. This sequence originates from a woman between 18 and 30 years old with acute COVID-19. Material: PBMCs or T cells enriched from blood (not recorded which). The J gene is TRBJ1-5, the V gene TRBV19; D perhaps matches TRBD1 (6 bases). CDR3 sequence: CASSARSTGQNQPQHF. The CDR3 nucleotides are TGTGCCAGTAGTGCTCGGAGCACAGGGCAAAATCAGCCCCAGCATTTT.